This T cell receptor beta chain was recovered during a study of CXCR3-negative and CXCR3-positive naive CD8 T cells (dated by TCRdb to between 2018 and 2021). About the study as a whole: In total, 130 million or so TRB reads were obtained, which works out to roughly 1.5 +/- 0.3 million reads per library. The TRBV-TRBJ cluster analysis covered naive subsets from about 5 donors and memory cells from 3 donors. Data from 11 donors, pooled across two independent experiments, went into the diversity and physicochemical repertoire analyses. Study-wide conclusions, independent of this receptor: Both naive subsets had comparably high repertoire diversity, while memory CD8+ T cells had much lower repertoire diversity. Because surface CD5, which is linked to self-reactivity in mice, was comparable between the naive subsets, TCR interaction strength was also inferred from the physicochemical properties of TRB CDR3s. Similar TRBV-TRBJ usage was shown by naive CXCR3-negative and CXCR3-positive cells from the same donor, whereas distinct patterns were shown by memory cells. TRB CDR3s from CXCR3-positive naive cells showed higher hydrophobicity (lower Kidera factor 4), lower energy, and higher strength and volume indices than CXCR3-negative naive cells. Freshly isolated PBMCs were used for most assays because CXCR3 expression went down partially after cryopreservation.

Via the germline V gene, CDR1 is SGHDT and CDR2 YYEEEE. Including cysteine and phenylalanine, the CDR3 has 17 amino acids. No DNA is recorded. TCRdb shows the sequencer as NextSeq 550. The Human TCR Profiling Kit (MiLaboratory) was used to prepare UMI-labeled 5' RACE TRB cDNA libraries. cDNA synthesis used the entire amount of extracted RNA, and PCR amplification then used the entire amount of cDNA produced. Libraries were prepared in parallel using an identical number of PCR cycles. The paper's data handling went like this. MIGEC and MiXCR extracted about 50,000 +/- 10,000 unique UMI-labeled TRB cDNA molecules per library, requiring at least two reads per UMI. On average, around 40,000 +/- 10,000 functional in-frame TRB CDR3 nucleotide clonotypes lacking stop codons were found per library. After each sample was downsampled to 5000 UMI-labeled TRB molecules, VDJtools was used to calculate diversity metrics such as normalized Shannon-Wiener and Chao1. For the central five CDR3 residues, VDJtools calculated physicochemical properties weighted by clonotype size, namely interaction energy, strength, volume and Kidera factor 4. After the reads were reprocessed by TCRdb, one entry was made per CDR3 protein sequence, with no DNA. V and J calls and clone size were set by TCRdb, not the authors. The sample table includes tens of thousands of distinct CDR3 sequences. More than 0.5% of the sample belongs to the ten largest clones.

Each CD8+ T cell subset was flow-sorted in triplicate, with under 350,000 cells per subset placed directly into RLT lysis buffer. Naive CD8+ T cells were defined stringently as CD45RO-CCR7+CD27+CD95- to exclude memory contaminants. Peripheral blood mononuclear cells were isolated from buffy coats by standard density gradient centrifugation. Naive CXCR3-negative and CXCR3-positive CD8+ T cells were flow-sorted using a FACSAria III. Total RNA was extracted from sorted cells using an RNeasy Mini Kit. Comment on this clonotype: It has no known antigen specificity.

Recombination linked TRBV5-6 to TRBJ2-3; TCRdb returns TRBD2, unconfirmable since there is no DNA. Sequenced sample: naive CXCR3+ CD8+ T cells from blood. The sample's cell subset or site, from its label and the paper: CD45RO-CCR7+CD27+CD95- naive CD8+ T cells expressing CXCR3 (TNR3+). The source of this sequence is a human donor in good health. Some clones in this sample may be carry-over from other donors' samples. CDR3 sequence: CASSDAGLAGFTDTQYF.